A selection of T cell receptor beta chains follows, all from one sample in a study of T cell repertoires in cytomegalovirus infection. These TCRs' antigens remain unknown. TCRdb ran MiXCR on the reads and lists one entry per CDR3 protein. The sample includes around 900,000 distinct CDR3 sequences, around 30% of them seen just once. This specimen was cultured CD8+ T cells from PBMCs, taken from culture after CMV antigen stimulation. The receptors originated from a human donor in good health (CMV status not recorded). Some clones in this sample may be carry-over from other donors' samples. The CDR3 runs from the conserved cysteine through the conserved F or W. Each record gives: J gene, D gene, V gene, clone size, CDR3 protein, CDR3 DNA. D genes are given only for firm matches. The size field is filled for only some rows; it gives once, few, many or a size class.

TRBJ1-1	NA	TRBV12-3/TRBV12-4	NA	CARSSTISGTEAFF	TGTGCCAGAAGTTCCACGATATCGGGCACTGAAGCTTTCTTT
TRBJ2-1	NA	TRBV7-2	NA	CASSFYPYNEQFF	TGTGCCAGCAGCTTCTACCCCTACAATGAGCAGTTCTTC
TRBJ2-1	TRBD1	TRBV7-9	few	CASSSYRGLNEQFF	TGTGCCAGCAGCTCCTACAGGGGTCTCAATGAGCAGTTCTTC
TRBJ1-4	TRBD1	TRBV12-3/TRBV12-4	NA	CASTIQGGREKLFF	TGTGCCAGCACCATCCAGGGGGGGCGTGAAAAACTGTTTTTT
TRBJ1-1	NA	TRBV7-9	few	CASSLPGGTGTEAFF	TGTGCCAGCAGCCTACCCGGAGGGACTGGCACTGAAGCTTTCTTT
TRBJ2-2	NA	TRBV25-1	NA	CASSDPRAGDAGELFF	TGTGCCAGCAGTGATCCCAGGGCAGGGGATGCCGGGGAGCTGTTTTTT
TRBJ1-4	TRBD1	TRBV7-7	few	CASSLGTGTGKLFF	TGTGCTAGCAGCTTAGGGACGGGGACAGGAAAACTGTTTTTT
TRBJ1-5	NA	TRBV7-9	many	CASSPGSQPQHF	TGTGCCAGCAGCCCCGGGAGTCAGCCCCAGCATTTT
TRBJ2-3	NA	TRBV7-6	NA	CASSPLGGGSPTQYF	TGTGCCAGCAGCCCTTTAGGGGGGGGCAGCCCAACGCAGTATTTT
TRBJ2-1	NA	TRBV13	NA	CASSTRQDPYNEQFF	TGTGCCAGCAGCACTCGACAGGATCCTTACAATGAGCAGTTCTTC
TRBJ1-1	NA	TRBV5-4	few	CATHETGNAEAFF	TGTGCCACCCACGAAACGGGGAACGCTGAAGCTTTCTTT
TRBJ2-5	TRBD1	TRBV6-2/TRBV6-3	NA	CASSTGTGLETQYF	TGTGCCAGCAGTACCGGGACAGGGCTAGAGACCCAGTACTTC
TRBJ1-2	NA	TRBV7-9	many	CASSLGDSLTNHQSYTF	TGTGCCAGCAGCTTAGGGGATAGCCTAACGAACCATCAGAGCTACACCTTC
TRBJ1-6	TRBD1	TRBV19	NA	CASSSAGTVYSPLHF	TGTGCCAGTAGTTCGGCCGGGACAGTCTATTCACCCCTCCACTTT
TRBJ2-2	NA	TRBV24-1	NA	CATSPRTNTGELFF	TGTGCCACCAGTCCCCGTACTAACACCGGGGAGCTGTTTTTT
TRBJ2-5	TRBD2	TRBV12-5	NA	CASGPRAGANQETQYF	TGTGCTAGTGGTCCTCGAGCGGGGGCAAACCAAGAGACCCAGTACTTC
TRBJ2-5	TRBD1	TRBV5-1	once	CASSLNRGFQETQYF	TGCGCCAGCAGCTTGAACAGGGGGTTCCAAGAGACCCAGTACTTC
TRBJ2-1	TRBD2	TRBV7-6	NA	CASSSSWGGMDNEQFF	TGTGCCAGCAGCTCGAGTTGGGGGGGGATGGACAATGAGCAGTTCTTC
TRBJ2-1	TRBD2	TRBV15	few	CATSRDSGLAGASYNEQFF	TGTGCCACCAGCAGAGATAGTGGACTAGCGGGGGCGTCCTACAATGAGCAGTTCTTC
TRBJ2-7	TRBD1	TRBV7-6	NA	CASSIRGEQYF	TGTGCCAGCAGCATCAGGGGGGAGCAGTACTTC
TRBJ2-7	NA	TRBV12-3/TRBV12-4	few	CASSHRGHFYEQYF	TGTGCCAGCAGCCATAGGGGACACTTTTACGAGCAGTACTTC
TRBJ2-2	NA	TRBV7-6	many	CASSSTPSGELFF	TGTGCCAGCAGCTCGACCCCTTCCGGGGAGCTGTTTTTT
TRBJ2-1	TRBD2	TRBV14	NA	CASSLVPFLAGIDNEQFF	TGTGCCAGCAGCCTAGTCCCCTTTCTAGCGGGGATCGACAATGAGCAGTTCTTC
TRBJ2-3	NA	TRBV6-2/TRBV6-3	few	CAAYGDSTDTQYF	TGTGCCGCATACGGGGACTCCACAGATACGCAGTATTTT
TRBJ2-3	NA	TRBV27	few	CASGPRKDTQYF	TGTGCCAGCGGCCCGCGTAAAGATACGCAGTATTTT
TRBJ1-2	TRBD1	TRBV12-3/TRBV12-4	NA	CANSRTGVDGYTF	TGTGCCAACAGCCGGACAGGGGTTGATGGCTACACCTTC
TRBJ2-1	NA	TRBV20-1	many	CSDTSGGPGNEQFF	TGCAGTGACACATCCGGGGGCCCGGGTAATGAGCAGTTCTTC
TRBJ2-1	NA	TRBV9	NA	CASSARMPNEQFF	TGTGCCAGCAGCGCCCGGATGCCCAATGAGCAGTTCTTC
TRBJ2-1	NA	TRBV27	NA	CASSPARGAHNEQFF	TGTGCCAGCTCCCCCGCCCGGGGGGCACACAATGAGCAGTTCTTC
TRBJ2-3	NA	TRBV9	NA	CASSPGAGDTDTQYF	TGTGCCAGCAGCCCCGGTGCAGGGGACACAGATACGCAGTATTTT
TRBJ2-7	NA	TRBV10-3	NA	CAISELNGGRPGYEQYF	TGTGCCATCAGTGAATTGAACGGGGGGCGACCCGGGTACGAGCAGTACTTC
TRBJ2-7	NA	TRBV12-3/TRBV12-4	NA	CASSFGGQIYEQYF	TGTGCCAGCAGTTTCGGAGGACAGATCTACGAGCAGTACTTC
TRBJ2-4	NA	TRBV6-2/TRBV6-3	NA	CASSYLEGQGKNIQYF	TGTGCCAGCAGTTACCTAGAGGGGCAGGGCAAAAACATTCAGTACTTC
TRBJ1-3	NA	TRBV6-1	few	CASSEAYRTFSGNTIYF	TGTGCCAGCAGTGAAGCGTACCGCACTTTCTCTGGAAACACCATATATTTT
TRBJ2-7	TRBD1	TRBV6-1	many	CASSPQGTGAYEQYF	TGTGCCAGCAGCCCACAGGGGACAGGGGCCTACGAGCAGTACTTC
TRBJ1-2	NA	TRBV7-9	NA	CASSLGLGGEGYTF	TGTGCCAGCAGCTTAGGCCTCGGAGGGGAAGGCTACACCTTC
TRBJ2-7	NA	TRBV7-8	many	CASSLAGGLSHEQYF	TGTGCCAGCAGCTTAGCGGGGGGGCTAAGCCACGAGCAGTACTTC
TRBJ2-7	TRBD1	TRBV15	few	CASNGDRGSEQYF	TGTGCTAGTAATGGGGACAGGGGCAGCGAGCAGTACTTC
TRBJ2-3	NA	TRBV6-8	few	CVSSSSTDTQYF	TGTGTCAGCAGTTCTAGCACAGATACGCAGTATTTT
TRBJ2-1	NA	TRBV3-1	many	CASSQVRRGTFYNEQFF	TGTGCCAGCAGCCAAGTCCGTCGCGGGACATTCTACAATGAGCAGTTCTTC
TRBJ1-1	NA	TRBV29-1	NA	CSVEDRRGAFF	TGCAGCGTTGAAGATCGCCGTGGGGCTTTCTTT
TRBJ2-1	NA	TRBV28	NA	CASRYGGPSRYNEQFF	TGTGCCAGCCGATACGGGGGGCCGTCTCGATACAATGAGCAGTTCTTC
TRBJ1-1	NA	TRBV27	NA	CASTLDPGTEAFF	TGTGCCAGCACCCTTGACCCAGGCACTGAAGCTTTCTTT
TRBJ2-5	NA	TRBV12-3/TRBV12-4	NA	CASSPRVAVNQETQYF	TGTGCCAGCAGCCCTAGAGTAGCGGTAAATCAAGAGACCCAGTACTTC
TRBJ1-2	TRBD1	TRBV4-1	NA	CASSQEGQRNYGYTF	TGCGCCAGCAGCCAAGAGGGACAGAGGAACTATGGCTACACCTTC
TRBJ1-1	NA	TRBV4-3	NA	CASSQAIPIWSHLTNTEAFF	TGCGCCAGCAGCCAAGCCATTCCCATCTGGTCCCACCTCACGAACACTGAAGCTTTCTTT
TRBJ1-2	NA	TRBV7-6	many	CASADNWNYGYTF	TGTGCCAGCGCCGACAATTGGAACTATGGCTACACCTTC
TRBJ1-1	NA	TRBV12-5	NA	CASGLTNTEAFF	TGTGCTAGTGGTTTGACGAACACTGAAGCTTTCTTT
TRBJ2-7	NA	TRBV20-1	NA	CSAKVRTTYEQYF	TGCAGTGCTAAGGTCCGGACAACCTACGAGCAGTACTTC
TRBJ2-7	NA	TRBV11-3	NA	CASSLEESQASYEQYF	TGTGCCAGCAGCTTAGAGGAATCGCAGGCCTCCTACGAGCAGTACTTC
TRBJ2-2	NA	TRBV6-5	few	CASRAGRTGELFF	TGTGCCAGCAGGGCAGGTCGAACCGGGGAGCTGTTTTTT